This TCR beta chain was observed in a study of cytomegalovirus exposure and HLA in healthy donors. Across the study: The approximately 120 validation repertoires were reported in a later analysis to have been generated on the same platform as the approximately 700 first-cohort repertoires. Study-wide results and limits: In vitro assays verified that three CMV-associated chains recognized CMV antigens specifically.

In regard to this clone: Its antigen is as yet unknown.

Repertoires were generated with immunoSEQ multiplex PCR, while TCRdb's copy carries only in-frame clones and drops some. Of about 400,000 clones listed, more than 80% are singletons. Trimming took off 2 bases at V and 0 bases at J, with 14 bases between the two ends. In germline, CDR1 is MDHEN, CDR2 SYDVKM. This CDR3 is 16 amino acids long. The V call is TRBV28, the J call TRBJ2-7; possibly TRBD2 for D (6 bases). The receptor comes from a woman between 18 and 29 years old in good health and CMV-seronegative. Input material: PBMCs. DNA for the CDR3: TGTGCCAGCAGTTTACATTCAGCGGGTAGCTCCTACGAGCAGTACTTC. Encoded protein: CASSLHSAGSSYEQYF.